The 9 T cell receptor beta chains below all came from one sample that was sequenced in a study of T cells after yellow fever vaccination. TCRdb itself ran the 5' RACE reads through MiXCR, one entry per CDR3 protein. In the table there are approximately 300,000 distinct CDR3 sequences, 6.8% of which are singletons. The sample consisted of PBMCs, taken about 41 days after the first yellow fever vaccination. The receptors stem from a man younger than 35 who received the YFV17D yellow fever vaccine.

This clonotype was counted between two and nine times. This chain uses TRBV11-1 with TRBJ2-1; D perhaps matches TRBD1 (5 bases). V lost 5 bases to trimming and J lost 2 bases, with 13 bases between them. CDR3 size: 15 residues. The germline V gene has CDR1 SGHAT and CDR2 FQDESV (reference sequence). The CDR3 DNA follows: TGTGCCAGCAGCCCCCGACGACAGACCTACAATGAGCAGTTCTTC. Protein sequence: CASSPRRQTYNEQFF.

This clonotype was detected a few times. The chain uses TRBV12-3 or TRBV12-4 and TRBJ2-1, with unresolved D. This CDR3 has 13 residues. Deletions cut 4 bases from V and 6 bases from J, with 10 bases between. CDR3 residues: CASSYWAGNEQFF. The CDR3 DNA reads as TGTGCCAGCAGTTACTGGGCCGGCAATGAGCAGTTCTTC.

This clonotype was found a few times. The chain has TRBV4-3 and TRBJ1-5; no clear D. V shed 1 base and J shed 6 bases, with 10 bases lying between them. Germline V CDR1 and CDR2: LGHNA, YSLEER. The CDR3 is 14 amino acids. CDR3 sequence reads: CASSQGVGFQPQHF. The CDR3 DNA sequence: TGCGCCAGCAGCCAAGGTGTGGGATTTCAGCCCCAGCATTTT.

This clonotype was detected a few times. The gene calls are TRBV18 and TRBJ2-1; D uncertain. CDR1 KGHSH and CDR2 LQKENI come from the germline V gene. The CDR3 spans 12 residues. Trimming removed 0 bases from V and 7 bases from J, with 4 bases in between. As DNA, the CDR3 is TGTGCCAGCTCACCACCGACAAATGAGCAGTTCTTC. Protein sequence: CASSPPTNEQFF. The whole variable domain, remainder taken from reference TRBV18 and TRBJ2-1, is NAGVMQNPRHLVRRRGQEARLRCSPMKGHSHVYWYRQLPEEGLKFMVYLQKENIIDESGMPKERFSAEFPKEGPSILRIQQVVRGDSAAYFCASSPPTNEQFFGPGTRLTVL.

The chain combines TRBV29-1 with TRBJ2-3; D may be TRBD1 or TRBD2 (5 bases each). CDR3 length equals 16 residues. V was clipped by 1 base and J by 5 bases, with 19 bases between them. Germline V gene data show CDR1 as SQVTM and CDR2 as ANQGSEA. Here the CDR3 reads CSVEGPGPPSLDTQYF. The CDR3, as DNA: TGCAGCGTTGAAGGGCCGGGACCCCCGTCACTAGATACGCAGTATTTT.

This clonotype came up many times. The rearrangement joins TRBV5-1 to TRBJ2-1, with TRBD1 matching 10 bases. The ends lost 3 bases at V and 10 bases at J; junction bases unmatched: 16. The CDR3 is 17 amino acids. Germline V CDR1 and CDR2: SGHRS, YFSETQ. The CDR3 region has the DNA TGCGCCAGCAGCTCTCCAACCGGGACAGGGGCCGAAATCGAGCAGTTCTTC. It yields the protein CASSSPTGTGAEIEQFF.

This clonotype came up a few times. The chain combines TRBV20-1 with TRBJ1-4; 8 bases are a match to TRBD1. The J segment lost 7 bases and the V segment lost 0 bases, leaving 7 bases of the junction unmatched. This CDR3 region has 15 residues. CDR1 and CDR2 from the germline V gene are DFQATT and SNEGSKA (reference sequence). CDR3 nucleotide sequence: TGCAGTGCTAGAGATACGACAGGGGCTCGTGAAAAACTGTTTTTT. Protein sequence: CSARDTTGAREKLFF.

The V gene is TRBV10-1, the J gene TRBJ1-1, with 10 bases lining up with TRBD1. The ends lost 7 bases at V and 0 bases at J; junction bases unmatched: 20. The germline CDR1 and CDR2 sequences are WNHNN and SYGVQD (reference sequence). The CDR3 has 20 amino acids. The CDR3 region is CASTRRISGQGVLMNTEAFF. The CDR3 region has the DNA TGCGCCAGCACCCGTCGAATCTCAGGACAGGGGGTTCTCATGAACACTGAAGCTTTCTTT.

This clonotype was seen only a few times. The chain employs TRBV5-6 and TRBJ2-1, with 9 bases identical to TRBD1. The CDR3 contains 15 residues. Unmatched junction bases numbered 8, after V lost 3 bases and J lost 7 bases. From germline, CDR1 is SGHDT and CDR2 YYEEEE. DNA of the CDR3: TGTGCCAGCAGCTGCCGGGACAGGGATCTAAATGAGCAGTTCTTC. Protein: CASSCRDRDLNEQFF.